Listed here are 15 T cell receptor beta chains from one sample, sequenced in a study of post-analysis software for immune sequencing data. Findings of the study overall: A handful of TRBV segments were significantly more frequent in patients than in controls. TRBV5-6, TRBV5-1 and TRBV20-1 were among these segments.

Unique molecular identifiers were carried by the TCR beta cDNA libraries. Each CDR3 protein is one row after TCRdb ran MiXCR on the PCR reads. The sample has fewer than 850,000 distinct CDR3 sequences, around 42% seen once. For these TCRs, the target antigens are not known. Sequencing was performed on blood. The receptors were sampled from a girl under 18 with multiple sclerosis.

This clonotype was seen just once. The chain links TRBV30 to TRBJ1-1; possible D gene TRBD1, 6 bases. Germline CDR1 GTSNPN, CDR2 SVGIG (reference sequence). This CDR3 comprises 12 residues. V was trimmed by 2 bases and J by 3 bases, leaving 7 bases between them. The CDR3 nucleotides read TGTGCCTGGAGTCCAGGGGACACTGAAGCTTTCTTT. As protein: CAWSPGDTEAFF.

The chain carries TRBV9 and TRBJ2-5; D is uncertain. The CDR3 is 15 amino acids. Deletions cut 0 bases from V and 0 bases from J, with 9 bases between. Germline V gives CDR1 SGDLS, CDR2 YYNGEE. The CDR3 bases are TGTGCCAGCAGCGTAGTTGGCCTGTACCAAGAGACCCAGTACTTC. It yields the protein CASSVVGLYQETQYF.

This chain joins TRBV10-3 and TRBJ1-1; 9 nucleotides align to TRBD1. Germline V gives CDR1 ENHRY, CDR2 SYGVKD. CDR3 size: 16 residues. V shed 5 bases and J 0 bases; nucleotides not matched to a gene: 7. The CDR3 DNA is TGTGCCATCAGTCGGGACAGGGAACACATGAACACTGAAGCTTTCTTT. Amino acids: CAISRDREHMNTEAFF.

The genes are TRBV4-3 and TRBJ1-2, with 9 bases aligning to TRBD1. CDR1 is LGHNA and CDR2 is YSLEER in the germline V gene. V lost 3 bases, J lost 7 bases, and 6 bases stayed unmatched. This CDR3 comprises 14 residues. For the CDR3, the DNA is TGCGCCAGCAGCCAGGACAGGGGATGTTGTGGCTACACCTTC. This encodes CASSQDRGCCGYTF.

This clonotype showed up just a few times. The chain recombines TRBV4-1 with TRBJ2-3; D not certain. Trimming left V 0 bases short and J 2 bases short, with 9 bases between. This CDR3 is built from 15 residues. Germline V lookup: CDR1 MGHRA, CDR2 YSYEKL. CDR3: CASSQDRRSTDTQYF. The DNA for the CDR3 is TGCGCCAGCAGCCAAGATCGGCGGTCCACAGATACGCAGTATTTT.

V and J are TRBV5-1 and TRBJ2-7; D not resolved. This CDR3 spans 12 amino acids. V was clipped by 0 bases and J by 9 bases, with 10 bases between them. Per the germline V gene, CDR1 is SGHRS and CDR2 is YFSETQ. The CDR3 sequence is CASSLAGWGQYF. CDR3 coding DNA: TGCGCCAGCAGCTTGGCCGGATGGGGGCAGTACTTC.

The CDR3 DNA is TGTGCCAGCAGCTCGCAAAAGGGGGATACGCAGTATTTT. It specifies CASSSQKGDTQYF. This chain links TRBV9 with TRBJ2-3; TRBD1 is a possible D gene (5 bases). Trimming cost V 4 bases and J 6 bases, with 12 bases left between them. CDR1 SGDLS and CDR2 YYNGEE come from the germline V gene. This CDR3 is built from 13 residues.

The chain couples TRBV12-3 or TRBV12-4 to TRBJ1-2; D may be TRBD1 (5 bases). Trimming pared 0 bases from V and 4 bases from J, leaving 18 bases between. The CDR3 has 17 amino acids. The CDR3 sequence: CASSLAGQYVLLYGYTF. The CDR3 DNA sequence: TGTGCCAGCAGTTTAGCGGGGCAATATGTTCTGCTCTATGGCTACACCTTC.

In nucleotides, the CDR3 is TGCAGTGCCCAAGACGGGACTAACTATGGCTACACCTTC. Its protein is CSAQDGTNYGYTF. This chain uses TRBV20-1 with TRBJ1-2; D is unclear. Trimming cost V 6 bases and J 0 bases, with 11 bases left between them. The length of the CDR3 is 13 residues. Looked up from germline, CDR1 is DFQATT and CDR2 is SNEGSKA (reference sequence).

V and J are TRBV11-3 and TRBJ2-7, with 12 positions matching TRBD1. The J call may be in error: the DNA end matches TRBJ2-5 better. CDR1 and CDR2 from the germline V gene are SGHNT and YENEEA. The CDR3 has 15 residues. The CDR3 nucleotides are TGTGCCAGCAGCCAACGGGACAGGGGGCGTGAGACCCAGTACTTC. As protein: CASSQRDRGRETQYF.

This clonotype was detected a few times. The rearrangement uses TRBV25-1 and TRBJ1-4; D gene ambiguous. This CDR3 region has 16 residues. Trimming removed 0 bases at V and 0 bases at J, with 8 bases between. Germline V gene data show CDR1 as MGHDK and CDR2 as SYGVNS. CDR3 sequence reads: CASSEYFSATNEKLFF. The CDR3 nucleotides are TGTGCCAGCAGTGAATATTTCAGTGCAACTAATGAAAAACTGTTTTTT.

The chain combines TRBV6-6 with TRBJ2-1; perhaps TRBD2 as D (5 bases). Germline values: CDR1 MNHNY, CDR2 SVGAGI (reference sequence). V was pared by 6 bases and J by 0 bases, with 18 bases between. The CDR3 has 17 amino acids. Written as DNA, the CDR3 is TGTGCCAGCAGACCGACTAACACAAGGAGCTCCTACAATGAGCAGTTCTTC. Translated, it gives CASRPTNTRSSYNEQFF.

The genes are TRBV20-1 and TRBJ2-1, with D perhaps matching TRBD2 (5 bases). The germline V gene has CDR1 DFQATT and CDR2 SNEGSKA (reference sequence). V dropped 3 bases and J dropped 0 bases, with 15 bases sitting between them. The CDR3 has 16 residues. DNA for the CDR3: TGCAGTGCTAGTTCCCCGGACTGGAGCTCCTACAATGAGCAGTTCTTC. It translates to CSASSPDWSSYNEQFF.

Remarks on this clonotype: The junction does not match germline at one end; this may be a read error. The V call is TRBV7-9, the J call TRBJ2-3; possible D gene TRBD2, 5 bases. The CDR3 is 14 amino acids. Germline V lookup: CDR1 SEHNR, CDR2 FQNEAQ (reference sequence). As DNA, the CDR3 is TGTGCCGGCAGCGTTGCCGGGAAAGCAGATACGCAGTATTTT. Its translation: CAGSVAGKADTQYF.

The genes are TRBV12-5 and TRBJ2-3; maybe TRBD2 (6 bases). CDR1 and CDR2 from the germline V gene are LGHNT and FRNRAP. The CDR3 consists of 15 residues. V gave up 8 bases and J gave up 7 bases, with 22 bases separating them. Here the CDR3 reads CASSTHIMGGNTQYF. CDR3 in DNA: TGTGCTAGTTCGACACATATTATGGGCGGGAATACGCAGTATTTT.